These T cell receptor beta chains were read from a single sample in a study of CD8+ T cells in alopecia areata. The assay was immunoSEQ multiplex PCR, and TCRdb's table has in-frame clones only and misses some. The sample includes more than 200,000 clones, under 70% seen only once; the top ten take approximately 1.2%. Sequenced here: CD4+ T cells sorted from blood, sampled at week 0. The source is a human donor with alopecia areata. The CDR3 runs from the conserved cysteine through the conserved F or W. Each record gives: V gene, J gene, CDR3 protein.

TRBV5-1	TRBJ1-5	CASSREGKGQPQHF
TRBV5-1	TRBJ2-4	CASSLARDSPLAKNIQYF
TRBV30	TRBJ2-7	CAWSVHLGTPSYEQYF
TRBV28	TRBJ2-6	CASSPTGAGANVLTF
TRBV25-1	TRBJ2-1	CASSDMTRAVDEQFF
TRBV7-3	TRBJ2-3	CATSGEGRTDTQYF
TRBV29-1	TRBJ2-2	CSASGQGYPTNTGELFF
TRBV7-6	TRBJ1-1	CASSTRQGENTEAFF
TRBV4-1	TRBJ2-5	CASSLPGAETQYF
TRBV19	TRBJ1-1	CASRLNGPSWDTEAFF
TRBV5-4	TRBJ2-7	CATRGRVSGEQYF
TRBV29-1	TRBJ2-2	CSVGQSYTGELFF
TRBV10-3	TRBJ2-3	CANQGAPKDTQYF
TRBV4-1	TRBJ1-4	CASSQGRGEDREKLFF
TRBV28	TRBJ1-5	CASRGGKVPQHF
TRBV25-1	TRBJ2-2	CASSEYLDTGELFF
TRBV30	TRBJ1-2	CAWMRGLSGNYGYTF
TRBV4-1	TRBJ2-7	CASSQDGADLPRNEQYF
TRBV29-1	TRBJ2-3	CSVLGQGTDTQYF
TRBV29-1	TRBJ2-3	CSVQIGTFTDTQYF
TRBV5-6	TRBJ2-1	CASSAGSLQFF
TRBV6-5	TRBJ2-1	CASSAQGNEQFF
TRBV28	TRBJ1-6	CASSPLEGQGGSPLHF
TRBV27	TRBJ1-1	CASSLLGLNTEAFF
TRBV5-6	TRBJ1-5	CASSLFQGGQPQHF
TRBV27	TRBJ2-7	CASSFGLNAGEQYF
TRBV5-1	TRBJ2-3	CASTLLAGTDTQYF
TRBV4-3	TRBJ1-6	CASSQDLTGRNSPLHF
TRBV7-2	TRBJ1-1	CASSLDRAVFF
TRBV5-1	TRBJ2-5	CASSEAGGRETQYF
TRBV11-1	TRBJ2-7	CASSGNSYEQYF
TRBV29-1	TRBJ2-2	CSVERRESGELFF
TRBV11-2	TRBJ1-6	CASSPPWESSYNSPLHF
TRBV7-9	TRBJ2-2	CASRHRDKTPGELFF
TRBV7-2	TRBJ1-2	CASSSDTMVYGYTF
TRBV30	TRBJ2-1	CAWSVHRNEQFF
TRBV4-1	TRBJ1-1	CASSQPKEGTEAFF
TRBV29-1	TRBJ2-7	CSADRGTDEQYF
TRBV4-2	TRBJ2-1	CASSSASGGIHEQFF
TRBV29-1	TRBJ2-5	CSVTGQVQETQYF
TRBV11-2	TRBJ1-2	CASSLESNYGYTF
TRBV9	TRBJ1-3	CASSISGASGNTIYF
TRBV18	TRBJ2-5	CASSPRQGIETQYF
TRBV29-1	TRBJ2-5	CSVAGTRETQYF
TRBV13	TRBJ1-6	CASRGTGEGSPLHF
TRBV18	TRBJ2-7	CASSPAEYEQYF
TRBV11-1	TRBJ2-1	CASAPGHSSYNEQFF
TRBV12-5	TRBJ1-6	CASGYNSPLHF
TRBV15	TRBJ2-1	CATSRDAAYNEQFF
TRBV23-1	TRBJ1-5	CATLRQEYSNQPQHF
TRBV23-1	TRBJ1-2	CASSPWQGRSNYGYTF
TRBV5-1	TRBJ1-1	CASSTSGGVLNTEAFF
TRBV25-1	TRBJ1-1	CASSEMTEAFF
TRBV15	TRBJ1-6	CATGNYGKNSPLHF
TRBV5-1	TRBJ1-1	CASSLTGTGNTEAFF
TRBV2	TRBJ1-4	CASNTGGEKLFF
TRBV15	TRBJ1-5	CATSSKTGFRQPQHF
TRBV11-2	TRBJ1-6	CASSIGRINSPLHF
TRBV2	TRBJ1-5	CASSEQTVSNQPQHF
TRBV29-1	TRBJ1-1	CSVATLTQAFF